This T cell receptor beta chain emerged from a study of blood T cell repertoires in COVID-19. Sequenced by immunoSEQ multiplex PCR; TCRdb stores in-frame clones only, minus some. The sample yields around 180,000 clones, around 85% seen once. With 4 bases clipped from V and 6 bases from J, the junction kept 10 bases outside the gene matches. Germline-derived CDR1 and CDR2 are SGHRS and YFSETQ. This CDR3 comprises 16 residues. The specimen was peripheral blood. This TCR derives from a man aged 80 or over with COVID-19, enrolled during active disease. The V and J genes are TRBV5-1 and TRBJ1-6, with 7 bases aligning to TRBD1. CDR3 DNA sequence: TGCGCCAGCAGCGCCCGGCCGGGACAGAGTAATTCACCCCTCCACTTT. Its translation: CASSARPGQSNSPLHF.